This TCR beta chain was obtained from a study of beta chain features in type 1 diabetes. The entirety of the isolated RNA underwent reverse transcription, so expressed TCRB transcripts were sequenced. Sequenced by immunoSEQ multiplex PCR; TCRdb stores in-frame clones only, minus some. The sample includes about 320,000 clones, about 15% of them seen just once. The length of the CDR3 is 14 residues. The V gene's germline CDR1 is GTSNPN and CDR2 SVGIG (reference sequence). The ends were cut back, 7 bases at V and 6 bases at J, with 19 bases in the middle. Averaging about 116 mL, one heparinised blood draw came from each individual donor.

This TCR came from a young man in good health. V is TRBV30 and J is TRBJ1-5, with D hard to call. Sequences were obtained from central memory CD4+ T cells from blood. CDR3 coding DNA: TGTGCCTACAACCAGCGCGGACTATTTCAGCCCCAGCATTTT. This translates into CAYNQRGLFQPQHF. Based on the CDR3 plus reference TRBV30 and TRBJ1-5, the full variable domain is SQTIHQWPATLVQPVGSPLSLECTVEGTSNPNLYWYRQAAGRGLQLLFYSVGIGQISSEVPQNLSASRPQDRQFILSSKKLLLSDSGFYLCAYNQRGLFQPQHFGDGTRLSIL.